The present TCR beta chain was sequenced within a study of cytomegalovirus exposure and HLA in healthy donors. Points from the study as a whole: For most subjects, TCR beta sequences were reported to predict HLA-A and HLA-B alleles with accuracy.

V trimming: 7 bases; J trimming: 3 bases; junction bases outside the gene matches: 10. The CDR3 spans 14 residues. The germline CDR1 and CDR2 sequences are SGHDT and YYEEEE. The PCR used 60 Vbeta and 13 Jbeta primers. Sequenced by immunoSEQ multiplex PCR; TCRdb stores in-frame clones only, minus some. The table records under 130,000 clones, about 70% of them present only once. Only a few counts were recorded for this clone. Antigen: not known. This clonotype was obtained from a man aged 30 to 39 in good health and CMV-seronegative. The gene calls are TRBV5-6 and TRBJ2-7, with 7 bases matching TRBD1. The source material was PBMCs. CDR3 bases: TGTGCCAGCCTCCGGGACAGCAACTTCTACGAGCAGTACTTC. Its protein product is CASLRDSNFYEQYF.